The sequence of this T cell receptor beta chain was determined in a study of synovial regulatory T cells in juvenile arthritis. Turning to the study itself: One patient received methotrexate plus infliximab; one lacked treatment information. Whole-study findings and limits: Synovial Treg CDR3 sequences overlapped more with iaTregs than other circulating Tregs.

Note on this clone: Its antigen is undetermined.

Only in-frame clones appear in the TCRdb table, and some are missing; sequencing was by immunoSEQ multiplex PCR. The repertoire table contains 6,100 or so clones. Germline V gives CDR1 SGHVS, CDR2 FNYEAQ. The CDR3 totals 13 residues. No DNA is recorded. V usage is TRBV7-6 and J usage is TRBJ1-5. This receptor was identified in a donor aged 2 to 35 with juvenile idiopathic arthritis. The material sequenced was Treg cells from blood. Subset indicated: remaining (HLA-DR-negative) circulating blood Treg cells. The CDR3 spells CASSLGGVEPQHF.